The source of this T cell receptor (beta chain) is a study of response to subunit inactivated influenza vaccine. CDR1 is LGHDT, CDR2 YNNKEL, per germline (reference sequence). CDR3 length equals 14 residues. J lost 6 bases, V lost 1 base, and 3 bases had no gene match. This clonotype was detected a few times. Its target is unknown. Study outcomes and limitations: The authors suggested that every seasonal influenza vaccination recruits few new T cells.

TCRdb re-analysed the RT-PCR reads in MiXCR, keeping a single row per CDR3 protein. The data show hundreds of thousands of distinct CDR3 sequences, about 25% seen once. The material sequenced was CD4+ T cells sorted from PBMCs, taken 5 to 6 days after vaccination. The sequence was obtained from a man in his fifties or sixties who received an inactivated influenza vaccine. The V and J genes are TRBV3-1 and TRBJ1-2, with 9 bases fitting TRBD1. The CDR3, as DNA: TGTGCCAGCAGCCAAGGGACAGGGGCCGATGGCTACACCTTC. Protein product: CASSQGTGADGYTF. Combining the CDR3 with reference TRBV3-1 and TRBJ1-2 gives the whole variable domain DTAVSQTPKYLVTQMGNDKSIKCEQNLGHDTMYWYKQDSKKFLKIMFSYNNKELIINETVPNRFSPKSPDKAHLNLHINSLELGDSAVYFCASSQGTGADGYTFGSGTRLTVV.